This T cell receptor beta chain was recorded in a study of blood T cell repertoires in COVID-19. About the study: Italy, Spain and the United States were the sources of the convalescent and acute COVID-19 samples. The analysed material was cDNA or gDNA that came from T cells, B-cell-depleted T cells, or PBMCs.

The CDR3 is 11 amino acids. Trimming pared 8 bases from V and 2 bases from J, leaving 6 bases between. Germline-derived CDR1 and CDR2 are ENHRY and SYGVKD. Produced via immunoSEQ multiplex PCR; TCRdb's table is partial and in-frame only. The profile shows about 55,000 clones, roughly 79% of them singletons. This chain connects TRBV10-3 to TRBJ2-5, with D possibly TRBD1 on 6 matching bases. This clonotype was sampled from a human donor in a cohort sampled during active COVID-19. The sequenced material came from peripheral blood. The CDR3 sequence: CAIGQQETQYF. CDR3 nucleotide sequence: TGTGCCATCGGACAGCAAGAGACCCAGTACTTC.